This entry lists 11 T cell receptor beta chains sequenced from one sample in a study of CD8+CD57+ T cells in acquired aplastic anemia. According to the study, genomic DNA was the template for TCR beta VDJ and CDR3 profiling. TCRdb analysed the reads with MiXCR anew, one entry per CDR3 protein. The sample consists of roughly 190,000 distinct CDR3 sequences, around 50% of them appearing once. Material: sorted CD4+, CD8+, or CD8+CD57+ T cells (not recorded which) from PBMCs. Source of these receptors: a human donor in good health, serving as a control.

The chain links TRBV10-3 to TRBJ2-6; possible D gene TRBD1, 5 bases. Germline values: CDR1 ENHRY, CDR2 SYGVKD. The CDR3 contains 16 residues. V was cut by 2 bases and J by 1 base, with 9 bases left in between. The CDR3 bases are TGTGCCATCAGTGAGACCCAGGGTTCTGGGGCCAACGTCCTGACTTTC. It codes for CAISETQGSGANVLTF.

V gene TRBV7-4 combines with J gene TRBJ2-5; D is unresolved. The CDR3 loop spans 14 amino acids. Trimming left V 4 bases short and J 1 base short, with 10 bases between. Germline-derived CDR1 and CDR2 are SGHVT and SQSDAQ. The CDR3 nucleotides are TGTGCCAGCAGCTCCTGGGGAACCCAAGAGACCCAGTACTTC. Protein product: CASSSWGTQETQYF.

This clonotype has at least ten counts. The CDR3 reads CSAQTGKKGWEQYF. The CDR3 nucleotides are TGCAGCGCCCAGACAGGGAAGAAGGGATGGGAGCAGTACTTC. The chain joins TRBV29-1 to TRBJ2-7; 7 bases agree with TRBD1. The V gene's germline CDR1 is SQVTM and CDR2 ANQGSEA. Trimming cost V 7 bases and J 7 bases; bases outside gene matches: 16. The CDR3 runs to 14 residues.

The V and J genes are TRBV7-8 and TRBJ2-3, with 13 bases lining up with TRBD2. The CDR3 extends over 15 amino acids. Losses at the gene ends were 8 bases for V and 4 bases for J; bases not matched to a gene: 6. Germline CDR1 reads SGHVS; CDR2 reads FQNEAQ. The CDR3 nucleotides read TGTGCCAGCCGAACGACTAGCGGGAGGTCAGATACGCAGTATTTT. Translating it yields CASRTTSGRSDTQYF.

The chain employs TRBV7-2 and TRBJ2-5; possible D gene TRBD1, 6 bases. CDR1 is SGHTA, CDR2 FQGNSA, per germline. The V gene lost 1 base and the J gene lost 2 bases, with 17 bases spanning the gap. The CDR3 runs 17 residues. The CDR3 bases are TGTGCCAGCAGCTTAGTTGGGGTGGGGGCCTTACAAGAGACCCAGTACTTC. Translation: CASSLVGVGALQETQYF.

This clonotype was counted once. This chain uses TRBV10-3 with TRBJ2-3, with a possible D match to TRBD1 (6 bases). The CDR3 contains 14 residues. With 5 bases removed from V and 3 bases from J, the gap between germline ends came to 12 bases. Germline CDR1 ENHRY, CDR2 SYGVKD. The CDR3 spells CAISTVGGTDTQYF. Written as DNA, the CDR3 is TGTGCCATCAGTACGGTAGGGGGTACAGATACGCAGTATTTT.

This chain connects TRBV27 to TRBJ1-5, with a weak D call TRBD1 (6 bases). The ends were cut back, 3 bases at V and 7 bases at J, with 13 bases in the middle. This CDR3 spans 14 amino acids. Germline-derived CDR1 and CDR2 are MNHEY and SMNVEV (reference sequence). CDR3 coding DNA: TGTGCCAGCAGTTTTACAGGGTTGGACCAGCCCCAGCATTTT. This gives the protein CASSFTGLDQPQHF.

This clonotype was counted at least ten times. The chain carries TRBV5-1 and TRBJ1-1; D remains unclear. The CDR3 is made up of 16 amino acids. Deletions cut 0 bases from V and 1 base from J, with 13 bases between. Germline CDR1 is SGHRS and CDR2 is YFSETQ. The CDR3 sequence is CASSLAILGPNTEAFF. The CDR3 DNA reads as TGCGCCAGCAGCTTGGCCATTTTAGGGCCGAACACTGAAGCTTTCTTT. Full variable domain (missing parts from reference TRBV5-1 and TRBJ1-1): KAGVTQTPRYLIKTRGQQVTLSCSPISGHRSVSWYQQTPGQGLQFLFEYFSETQRNKGNFPGRFSGRQFSNSRSEMNVSTLELGDSALYLCASSLAILGPNTEAFFGQGTRLTVV.

This clonotype was seen only once. The V and J genes are TRBV7-3 and TRBJ1-1, with 11 bases matching TRBD1. This CDR3 has 15 amino acids. CDR1 and CDR2 (germline): SGHTA, FQGTGA. The V gene end was trimmed by 0 bases and the J gene end by 3 bases; junction bases not matched to a gene: 0. This CDR3 is CASSLTGQGDTEAFF. The CDR3 coding sequence is TGTGCCAGCAGCTTAACGGGACAGGGGGACACTGAAGCTTTCTTT.

This chain links TRBV5-1 with TRBJ1-4; 12 nucleotides agree with TRBD1. The CDR3 length is 15 residues. The ends lost 4 bases at V and 8 bases at J; junction bases unmatched: 6. Germline assignment: CDR1 SGHRS and CDR2 YFSETQ. CDR3 sequence (DNA): TGCGCCAGCAGCCCGGGACAGGGGGCAAAAGAAAAACTGTTTTTT. Translating it yields CASSPGQGAKEKLFF.

The CDR3 loop is CASSVGGDVGSDTQYF. The CDR3 DNA reads as TGTGCCAGCAGCGTAGGCGGGGACGTTGGGTCAGATACGCAGTATTTT. The chain carries TRBV9 and TRBJ2-3; possible D gene TRBD2, 6 bases. V gave up 0 bases and J gave up 4 bases, with 15 bases separating them. This CDR3 is built from 16 residues. CDR1 and CDR2 (germline): SGDLS, YYNGEE.